Listed below are T cell receptor beta chains from one sample, sequenced in a study of shared clonotypes between healthy human individuals. The repertoire was sequenced with immunoSEQ multiplex PCR; TCRdb's copy has only in-frame clones and lacks some. This sample has around 650,000 clones; around 96% occur once, and the top ten carry more than 0.085%. The specimen was naive CD8+ T cells sorted from blood. Every receptor here comes from a woman younger than 45 in good health. Both conserved end residues are part of each CDR3. Fields, in order: clone size, J gene, CDR3 length, V gene, D gene, CDR3 protein, CDR3 DNA. D genes are given only for firm matches. A clone size is listed for some rows: how often the clone was seen (once, few, many), or a class if it is expanded.

size: NA; J: TRBJ1-4; length: 15; V: TRBV7-9; D: NA; CDR3: CASSTQQGTNEKLFF; DNA: TGTGCCAGCAGCACCCAACAGGGAACTAATGAAAAACTGTTTTTT
size: NA; J: TRBJ2-1; length: 14; V: TRBV7-7; D: TRBD2; CDR3: CASSSSGRVDEQFF; DNA: TGTGCCAGCAGCTCGAGCGGGAGGGTCGATGAGCAGTTCTTC
size: NA; J: TRBJ1-2; length: 15; V: TRBV2; D: TRBD1; CDR3: CASSGDRGGDGGYTF; DNA: TGTGCCAGCAGTGGGGACAGGGGTGGGGATGGTGGCTACACCTTC
size: NA; J: TRBJ2-5; length: 14; V: TRBV10-1; D: NA; CDR3: CASSDSRGWETQYF; DNA: TGCGCCAGCAGTGATTCCCGGGGTTGGGAGACCCAGTACTTC
size: NA; J: TRBJ2-1; length: 14; V: TRBV27; D: TRBD1; CDR3: CASSPGDRYNEQFF; DNA: TGTGCCAGCAGTCCGGGGGACAGGTACAATGAGCAGTTCTTC
size: NA; J: TRBJ2-3; length: 16; V: TRBV7-2; D: NA; CDR3: CASSLDTSYSTDTQYF; DNA: TGTGCCAGCAGCTTAGATACTAGTTACTCCACAGATACGCAGTATTTT
size: NA; J: TRBJ2-1; length: 16; V: TRBV27; D: TRBD2; CDR3: CASSIDGTSGFTEQFF; DNA: TGTGCCAGCAGTATCGACGGGACTAGCGGGTTTACTGAGCAGTTCTTC
size: NA; J: TRBJ1-4; length: 12; V: TRBV13; D: TRBD1; CDR3: CASSGTGAELFF; DNA: TGTGCCAGCAGCGGTACAGGGGCGGAACTGTTTTTT
size: once; J: TRBJ2-2; length: 15; V: TRBV6-1; D: TRBD1; CDR3: CASSGQGASTGELFF; DNA: TGTGCCAGCAGTGGACAGGGGGCAAGCACCGGGGAGCTGTTTTTT
size: once; J: TRBJ2-5; length: 16; V: TRBV14; D: NA; CDR3: CASSQEITGTKETQYF; DNA: TGTGCCAGCAGCCAAGAAATTACAGGGACGAAAGAGACCCAGTACTTC
size: NA; J: TRBJ1-2; length: 16; V: TRBV9; D: TRBD1; CDR3: CASSGWTGAANYGYTF; DNA: TGTGCCAGCAGCGGCTGGACAGGGGCGGCAAACTATGGCTACACCTTC
size: NA; J: TRBJ2-2; length: 18; V: TRBV25-1; D: TRBD2; CDR3: CASSELGGSSGSTGELFF; DNA: TGTGCCAGCAGTGAATTAGGGGGTTCTAGCGGGAGCACCGGGGAGCTGTTTTTT
size: NA; J: TRBJ2-5; length: 10; V: TRBV2; D: NA; CDR3: CASGAETQYF; DNA: TGTGCCAGCGGGGCCGAGACCCAGTACTTC
size: NA; J: TRBJ1-4; length: 14; V: TRBV11-2; D: TRBD1; CDR3: CASSLAGGFEKLFF; DNA: TGTGCCAGCAGCTTAGCAGGGGGGTTTGAAAAACTGTTTTTT
size: NA; J: TRBJ1-5; length: 15; V: TRBV19; D: NA; CDR3: CASSMRGRTNQPQHF; DNA: TGTGCCAGTAGTATGAGGGGGAGGACTAATCAGCCCCAGCATTTT
size: NA; J: TRBJ2-3; length: 15; V: TRBV11-3; D: TRBD2; CDR3: CASSPGLAATDTQYF; DNA: TGTGCCAGCAGCCCGGGACTAGCGGCCACAGATACGCAGTATTTT
size: NA; J: TRBJ2-7; length: 14; V: TRBV27; D: TRBD2; CDR3: CASSLGLAEYEQYF; DNA: TGTGCCAGCAGTTTGGGACTAGCAGAGTACGAGCAGTACTTC
size: NA; J: TRBJ2-7; length: 15; V: TRBV6-5; D: TRBD1; CDR3: CASSFGQGHLYEQYF; DNA: TGTGCCAGCAGTTTCGGACAGGGTCACCTCTACGAGCAGTACTTC
size: once; J: TRBJ2-5; length: 18; V: TRBV5-6; D: TRBD2; CDR3: CASSLVRTSGRVTETQYF; DNA: TGTGCCAGCAGCTTGGTGCGTACTAGCGGGAGGGTGACGGAGACCCAGTACTTC
size: NA; J: TRBJ2-7; length: 17; V: TRBV5-1; D: NA; CDR3: CASSFYGVSTITGEQYF; DNA: TGCGCCAGCAGCTTCTACGGAGTTTCTACGATAACTGGCGAGCAGTACTTC
size: NA; J: TRBJ1-4; length: 13; V: TRBV18; D: NA; CDR3: CASSPPENEKLFF; DNA: TGTGCCAGCTCACCGCCAGAAAATGAAAAACTGTTTTTT
size: NA; J: TRBJ2-1; length: 16; V: TRBV11-3; D: TRBD2; CDR3: CASSLRLAGGPGEQFF; DNA: TGTGCCAGCAGCTTAAGGCTAGCGGGAGGGCCGGGTGAGCAGTTCTTC
size: NA; J: TRBJ1-5; length: 15; V: TRBV28; D: TRBD1; CDR3: CASSLSDRVDQPQHF; DNA: TGTGCCAGCAGTTTATCTGACAGGGTTGATCAGCCCCAGCATTTT
size: NA; J: TRBJ1-5; length: 15; V: TRBV19; D: NA; CDR3: CASKEKGTSNQPQHF; DNA: TGTGCCAGTAAGGAAAAAGGGACCAGCAATCAGCCCCAGCATTTT
size: NA; J: TRBJ2-1; length: 11; V: TRBV27; D: NA; CDR3: CASSLWNEQFF; DNA: TGTGCCAGCAGTCTATGGAATGAGCAGTTCTTC
size: NA; J: TRBJ2-5; length: 13; V: TRBV9; D: TRBD2; CDR3: CASSQTSWETQYF; DNA: TGTGCCAGCAGCCAGACTAGCTGGGAGACCCAGTACTTC
size: NA; J: TRBJ2-7; length: 16; V: TRBV6-5; D: TRBD2; CDR3: CASSYSYGTRNYEQYF; DNA: TGTGCCAGCAGTTACTCATATGGGACTAGAAACTACGAGCAGTACTTC
size: NA; J: TRBJ2-1; length: 15; V: TRBV13; D: NA; CDR3: CASSLAGGSYNEQFF; DNA: TGTGCCAGCAGCTTAGCCGGGGGCTCCTACAATGAGCAGTTCTTC
size: NA; J: TRBJ2-5; length: 17; V: TRBV28; D: TRBD1; CDR3: CASSLSTGGPPQETQYF; DNA: TGTGCCAGCAGTTTATCGACAGGGGGCCCGCCCCAAGAGACCCAGTACTTC
size: NA; J: TRBJ1-1; length: 16; V: TRBV14; D: NA; CDR3: CASSQESNRENTEAFF; DNA: TGTGCCAGCAGCCAAGAAAGCAACAGAGAGAACACTGAAGCTTTCTTT
size: NA; J: TRBJ2-7; length: 16; V: TRBV28; D: TRBD1; CDR3: CASSRTRQGANYEQYF; DNA: TGTGCCAGCAGCCGTACCCGACAGGGGGCAAATTACGAGCAGTACTTC
size: NA; J: TRBJ2-1; length: 12; V: TRBV6-1; D: NA; CDR3: CASTEQFNEQFF; DNA: TGTGCCAGCACGGAGCAGTTCAATGAGCAGTTCTTC
size: NA; J: TRBJ2-2; length: 14; V: TRBV6-5; D: TRBD2; CDR3: CASTGGRRAGELFF; DNA: TGTGCCAGCACCGGCGGGAGAAGGGCCGGGGAGCTGTTTTTT
size: NA; J: TRBJ2-3; length: 16; V: TRBV27; D: TRBD2; CDR3: CASSQGAGAPTDTQYF; DNA: TGTGCCAGCAGCCAAGGGGCGGGAGCCCCCACAGATACGCAGTATTTT
size: NA; J: TRBJ1-1; length: 14; V: TRBV5-1; D: NA; CDR3: CASSFGRENTEAFF; DNA: TGCGCCAGCAGCTTCGGTCGGGAGAACACTGAAGCTTTCTTT